The TCR beta chain described here comes from a study of blood T cells in healthy people across ages. Concerning this clonotype: The antigen remains undetermined.

Then a second PCR, running about 6 to 12 cycles, was carried out with a sample-barcoded 5' primer and a J-beta primer mix. TCRdb reprocessed the 5' RACE reads with MiXCR, giving one entry per CDR3 protein. The sample includes about 900,000 distinct CDR3 sequences, roughly 50% of them seen just once. The donors, aged roughly 6 to 90, were healthy Caucasians from Russia. Broader study findings: Whereas aged donors had fewer naive CD4+ cells, long-lived donors had more of them and higher diversity. Older individuals had lower TCR beta diversity per million T cells (the decline was roughly linear).

The CDR3 runs to 14 residues. Trimming removed 5 bases from V and 0 bases from J, with 7 bases in between. CDR1 SGHVS and CDR2 FNYEAQ come from the germline V gene. The chain couples TRBV7-6 to TRBJ1-4; possible D gene TRBD1, 5 bases. Sequenced input: blood. This receptor was taken from a man younger than 45 in good health. Here the CDR3 reads CASSRQTTNEKLFF. CDR3 nucleotide sequence: TGTGCCAGCAGCCGACAGACAACTAATGAAAAACTGTTTTTT. Together with reference TRBV7-6 and TRBJ1-4, the CDR3 gives the full variable domain: GAGVSQSPRYKVTKRGQDVALRCDPISGHVSLYWYRQALGQGPEFLTYFNYEAQQDKSGLPNDRFSAERPEGSISTLTIQRTEQRDSAMYRCASSRQTTNEKLFFGSGTQLSVL.